This is a list of T cell receptor beta chains from one sample in a study of blood T cells in healthy people across ages. TCRdb passed the 5' RACE reads through MiXCR, listing each CDR3 protein once. This table has around 1,600,000 distinct CDR3 sequences, 42% appearing once. The sample comprised blood. These receptors came from a woman between 18 and 30 years old in good health. CDR3s include the opening cysteine and the closing phenylalanine or tryptophan. Each record gives: J gene, CDR3 length, clone size, D gene, V gene, CDR3 DNA, CDR3 protein. D genes are given only for firm matches. The size of a clone is reported for some rows only, either as once, few or many, or as a class for expanded clones.

>TRBJ2-3|15|NA|TRBD1|TRBV10-1
TGCGCCAGCAGTGGTTCGGGACAGAACACAGATACGCAGTATTTT
CASSGSGQNTDTQYF
>TRBJ1-2|15|NA|TRBD1|TRBV2
TGTGCCAGCAGAATCCAGGGGGCGCCTAACTATGGCTACACCTTC
CASRIQGAPNYGYTF
>TRBJ1-2|15|NA|TRBD1|TRBV29-1
TGCAGCGTTAAAGATTTTCGGGACAGGGCACGTGGCTACACCTTC
CSVKDFRDRARGYTF
>TRBJ2-7|13|NA|NA|TRBV29-1
TGCAGCGTTGATTACGGCAGCTCCTACGAGCAGTACTTC
CSVDYGSSYEQYF
>TRBJ1-1|14|NA|NA|TRBV4-1
TGCGCCAGCAGCCAAACGACAAGGAGGACTGAAGCTTTCTTT
CASSQTTRRTEAFF
>TRBJ2-1|15|NA|TRBD2|TRBV6-2/TRBV6-3
TGTGCCAGCATTCCCGGGGGGGCGCTCTACAATGAGCAGTTCTTC
CASIPGGALYNEQFF
>TRBJ2-7|14|few|NA|TRBV6-1
TGTGCCAGCAGTGAAGACCCTTTAAACAATGAGCAGTACTTC
CASSEDPLNNEQYF
>TRBJ2-1|13|NA|NA|TRBV5-1
TGCGCCAGCAGCGCCATACCGGACAATGAGCAGTTCTTC
CASSAIPDNEQFF
>TRBJ2-1|20|NA|TRBD2|TRBV4-3
TGCGCCAGCAGCCAAGTACTATCCCGGACTAGCGGGGGGCGGGACAATGAGCAGTTCTTC
CASSQVLSRTSGGRDNEQFF
>TRBJ1-2|16|NA|TRBD1|TRBV29-1
TGCAGCGTCTCCGGGACAGGGGATCTGAGGGACTATGGCTACACCTTC
CSVSGTGDLRDYGYTF
>TRBJ1-2|14|NA|NA|TRBV12-3/TRBV12-4
TGTGCCAGCAGTTTTCGGAGGTTTTCCTATGGCTACACCTTC
CASSFRRFSYGYTF
>TRBJ2-3|15|NA|NA|TRBV5-4
TGTGCCAGCAGCTTGGCAGGCAGGGGTTTAGATACGCAGTATTTT
CASSLAGRGLDTQYF
>TRBJ2-7|14|NA|NA|TRBV5-1
TGCGCCAGCAAGATGGGCGCTTCAACCTACGAGCAGTACTTC
CASKMGASTYEQYF
>TRBJ2-1|16|few|TRBD2|TRBV20-1
TGCAGTGCTAGAAAGGGCGGGAGGCTCACCTACAATGAGCAGTTCTTC
CSARKGGRLTYNEQFF
>TRBJ2-2|17|few|NA|TRBV7-2
TGTGCCAGCAGGAAACCTCTTGACCAGGGAAAGGTCGGGGAGCTGTTTTTT
CASRKPLDQGKVGELFF
>TRBJ2-1|15|NA|TRBD2|TRBV9
TGTGCCAGCAGCGTAAGGGGACTAGTGGAGAATGAGCAGTTCTTC
CASSVRGLVENEQFF
>TRBJ1-1|15|NA|NA|TRBV7-9
TGTGCCAGCAGCGCCGCGGGACTTCCGAACACTGAAGCTTTCTTT
CASSAAGLPNTEAFF
>TRBJ1-1|14|NA|TRBD1|TRBV29-1
TGCAGCGTTGCAACAGGGGGCGAAAACACTGAAGCTTTCTTT
CSVATGGENTEAFF
>TRBJ1-1|14|NA|NA|TRBV7-8
TGTGCCAGCACCCCCAATTACATGAACACTGAAGCTTTCTTT
CASTPNYMNTEAFF
>TRBJ1-5|17|few|TRBD1|TRBV25-1
TGTGCCAGCAGTGAACCGGGACAGCACAATAGCAATCAGCCCCAGCATTTT
CASSEPGQHNSNQPQHF
>TRBJ2-7|15|few|TRBD1|TRBV20-1
TGCAGTGCTAGAGATTGGGACAGCTACGCCTACGAGCAGTACTTC
CSARDWDSYAYEQYF
>TRBJ2-3|15|NA|NA|TRBV7-6
TGTGCCAGCAGCGCCTCACATGGGGGCGCAGATACGCAGTATTTT
CASSASHGGADTQYF
>TRBJ1-5|14|few|NA|TRBV20-1
TGCAGTGCTAGGTTCGGGAACGGCAATCAGCCCCAGCATTTT
CSARFGNGNQPQHF
>TRBJ2-3|15|NA|NA|TRBV29-1
TGCAGCGTCCGGCGCGTACTTGTTGACCCAGATACGCAGTATTTT
CSVRRVLVDPDTQYF
>TRBJ1-1|12|few|TRBD1|TRBV4-3
TGCGCCAGCAGCCGCCTCACAGGGGAGGCTTTCTTT
CASSRLTGEAFF
>TRBJ2-3|16|NA|TRBD2|TRBV7-8
TGTGCCAGCAGCTTAGCGCTTTTAGCGGGAGTAGATACGCAGTATTTT
CASSLALLAGVDTQYF
>TRBJ1-1|11|few|NA|TRBV12-3/TRBV12-4
TGTGCCAGCACCCTGGGGGATCGTGCTTTCTTT
CASTLGDRAFF
>TRBJ2-1|11|NA|NA|TRBV20-1
TGCAGTGCCCAGCCGGTCGATGAGCAGTTCTTC
CSAQPVDEQFF
>TRBJ2-1|16|few|NA|TRBV7-9
TGTGCCAGCAGCTTAAACGGGGGCCGCTCCTACAATGAGCAGTTCTTC
CASSLNGGRSYNEQFF
>TRBJ2-3|14|few|NA|TRBV5-1
TGCGCCAGCAGCTTGGCTAGCGTCACAGATACGCAGTATTTT
CASSLASVTDTQYF
>TRBJ1-1|15|NA|NA|TRBV12-3/TRBV12-4
TGTGCCAGCACCAAGGTCGGAGGGGGTCGCACTGAAGCTTTCTTT
CASTKVGGGRTEAFF
>TRBJ2-5|13|NA|NA|TRBV6-2/TRBV6-3
TGTGCCAGCAGTTACCGGACTGAAGAGACCCAGTACTTC
CASSYRTEETQYF
>TRBJ1-4|13|NA|NA|TRBV2
TGTGCCAGCGCGGAGGGTTCTAATGAAAAACTGTTTTTT
CASAEGSNEKLFF
>TRBJ2-7|14|NA|TRBD1|TRBV4-3
TGCGCCAGCAGCCCAGGACAGGGAGCCAACGAGCAGTACTTC
CASSPGQGANEQYF
>TRBJ2-7|18|NA|NA|TRBV11-2
TGTGCCAGCAGCTTAGATTTTGGGGGGGGCCGTACCACCTACGAGCAGTACTTC
CASSLDFGGGRTTYEQYF
>TRBJ2-7|14|NA|NA|TRBV12-3/TRBV12-4
TGTGCCAGCAGTTTTCGTGGACAACCCCACGAGCAGTACTTC
CASSFRGQPHEQYF
>TRBJ1-2|14|NA|TRBD1|TRBV5-1
TGCGCCAGCAGCACCGGACAGGAGTACTATGGCTACACCTTC
CASSTGQEYYGYTF
>TRBJ2-1|13|NA|NA|TRBV24-1
TGTGCCATTAAGGGGGGAGTGGGCAATGAGCAGTTCTTC
CAIKGGVGNEQFF
>TRBJ1-2|10|NA|NA|TRBV20-1
TGCAGTGCAGAAAGATATGGCTACACCTTC
CSAERYGYTF
>TRBJ2-3|11|many|NA|TRBV7-9
TGTGCCAGCAAGGTAGTAGCCACGCAGTATTTT
CASKVVATQYF
>TRBJ2-3|14|NA|TRBD2|TRBV10-3
TGTGCCATCACAGTAGCGGGAGTTTCAGATACGCAGTATTTT
CAITVAGVSDTQYF
>TRBJ1-1|16|NA|NA|TRBV3-1
TGTGCCAGCAGCCAAGATGGAAGGGAGTGGAAGACTGAAGCTTTCTTT
CASSQDGREWKTEAFF
>TRBJ2-1|15|few|NA|TRBV6-6
TGTGCCAGCACTGAGCGGCTTAGCTCCTACAATGAGCAGTTCTTC
CASTERLSSYNEQFF
>TRBJ2-5|12|NA|NA|TRBV12-3/TRBV12-4
TGTGCCAGCAGGATGGACAGTGGGACCCAGTACTTC
CASRMDSGTQYF
>TRBJ2-1|13|NA|NA|TRBV30
TGTGCCTGGAGTGTTCTGGGTGGTGGCGAGCAGTTCTTC
CAWSVLGGGEQFF
>TRBJ2-7|15|NA|NA|TRBV7-9
TGTGCCAGCAGCCCTTCTAGCCTCTCCTACAATGAGCAGTACTTC
CASSPSSLSYNEQYF
>TRBJ2-1|16|few|NA|TRBV7-2
TGTGCCAGCAGCTTGGACAGTGTGAGCTCCTACAATGAGCAGTTCTTC
CASSLDSVSSYNEQFF
>TRBJ2-7|15|NA|TRBD2|TRBV4-1
TGCGCCAGCAGGCATAGCGGGAGGGCCCCCTATGAGCAGTACTTC
CASRHSGRAPYEQYF
>TRBJ2-5|14|NA|TRBD2|TRBV6-5
TGTGCCAGCAGAAATAGGACTAGCCAAGAGACCCAGTACTTC
CASRNRTSQETQYF
>TRBJ1-2|13|NA|TRBD1|TRBV9
TGTGCCAGCAGCGGACAGGGATTTGTTGGCTACACCTTC
CASSGQGFVGYTF